These 8 T cell receptor beta chains share one sample of origin, sequenced in a study of T cells in Graves' hyperthyroidism and ophthalmopathy (dated by TCRdb to the late 2010s). The library relied on multiplex PCR. Sequencing was performed on an Illumina HiSeq 2000. The TCR beta CDR3 regions were amplified from the RNA transcripts. The first round of RT-PCR for the TCR CDR3 was performed with the HTBI primer set and the Qiagen OneStep RT-PCR kit. TCRdb reworked the public reads: Q25 trimming with fastp, MiXCR clone assembly, productive beta chains retained. Duplicate CDR3 protein sequences are folded into a single record with the most common DNA and genes. The sample contains approximately 870,000 distinct CDR3 sequences, over 35% of them found a single time. The top ten clones comprise more than 7% of the sample. The sequenced material came from blood. The receptors derive from a man between 18 and 29 years old with Graves' hyperthyroidism.

The chain links TRBV4-1 to TRBJ1-5; tentative D call: TRBD1 (6 bases). The germline CDR1 and CDR2 sequences are MGHRA and YSYEKL. Trimming removed 2 bases from V and 5 bases from J, with 13 bases in between. The length of the CDR3 is 15 residues. CDR3 DNA: TGCGCCAGCAGCCAAACCTCGGGGGCCGATCAGCCCCAGCATTTT. As protein: CASSQTSGADQPQHF.

V usage is TRBV5-1 and J usage is TRBJ2-7, with D tentatively TRBD1 (5 bases). The CDR3 runs 14 residues. Trimming removed 2 bases from V and 1 base from J, with 10 bases in between. In germline, CDR1 is SGHRS, CDR2 YFSETQ. The CDR3: CASSLGAESYEQYF. Written as DNA, the CDR3 is TGCGCCAGCAGCTTAGGGGCAGAATCCTACGAGCAGTACTTC.

In the case of this clonotype: Since a much larger clone is just one base distant, this may be a read error. The V gene is TRBV6-5, the J gene TRBJ1-6; TRBD1 is a possible D gene (6 bases). The V end was cut by 8 bases, the J end by 9 bases, with 14 bases between. The CDR3 is 13 amino acids. Germline V gene sequence: CDR1 MNHEY, CDR2 SVGAGI. CDR3 protein: CASGIQGGSPLHF. The CDR3 DNA reads TGTGCCAGCGGGATACAGGGAGGTTCACCCCTCCACTTT.

There are many counts of this clonotype. The rearrangement uses TRBV7-6 and TRBJ2-5, with 7 bases matching TRBD1. The CDR3 contains 13 residues. V shed 5 bases, J shed 6 bases, and the junction held 6 bases outside the gene matches. The germline gives CDR1 SGHVS, CDR2 FNYEAQ. The DNA of the CDR3 is TGTGCCAGCAGCCCCGGGACAGCCCAGACCCAGTACTTC. Translating gives CASSPGTAQTQYF.

A few counts support this clonotype. V is TRBV10-3 and J is TRBJ1-1, with D possibly TRBD1 on 5 matching bases. Germline V lookup: CDR1 ENHRY, CDR2 SYGVKD. Trimming stripped 10 bases from V and 6 bases from J, with 15 bases between. This CDR3 is built from 12 residues. The CDR3, as DNA: TGTGCCACGGGGGGGGTCGGTCCTGAAGCTTTCTTT. Its translation: CATGGVGPEAFF.

A few counts support this clonotype. J is TRBJ1-6 and V is TRBV5-1; no reliable D call. Germline V gene data show CDR1 as SGHRS and CDR2 as YFSETQ. The CDR3 extends over 14 amino acids. Trimming cost V 1 base and J 8 bases, with 10 bases left between them. The CDR3 loop is CASSLRDWYSPLHF. The CDR3, as DNA: TGCGCCAGCAGCTTGAGGGATTGGTATTCACCCCTCCACTTT.

The DNA of the CDR3 is TGTGCCAGCAGCTTGAGGGAGCAAACAACTAATGAAAAACTGTTTTTT. It yields the protein CASSLREQTTNEKLFF. This chain connects TRBV7-9 to TRBJ1-4; no clear D gene. The germline V gene encodes CDR1 SEHNR and CDR2 FQNEAQ (reference sequence). CDR3 size: 16 residues. Trimming removed 3 bases from V and 0 bases from J, with 11 bases in between.

The chain links TRBV15 to TRBJ1-1; no definite D call. CDR3 length: 15 amino acids. Germline V gene lookup returns CDR1 LNHNV and CDR2 YYDKDF (reference sequence). V was pared by 3 bases and J by 4 bases, with 15 bases between. The CDR3, as DNA: TGTGCCACCAGCAGCAGTCCCACGCGGGGCACTGAAGCTTTCTTT. Translated, it gives CATSSSPTRGTEAFF.